This is a list of T cell receptor beta chains from one sample in a study of blood T cell repertoires in COVID-19. Some clones are missing from TCRdb's copy, which holds only in-frame ones; the method was immunoSEQ multiplex PCR. The table lists 300,000 to 350,000 clones, 88% of them singletons. Sequenced material: PBMCs or T cells enriched from blood (not recorded which). These receptor sequences come from a man in his thirties or forties who had recovered from COVID-19. The CDR3 runs from the conserved cysteine through the conserved F or W. D genes are given only for firm matches. Expanded clones are given a class, and other clones once, few, many or no size at all.

size: NA
V: TRBV4-1
D: TRBD2
J: TRBJ2-5
length: 17
CDR3: CASSRTSGGARQETQYF
DNA: TGCGCCAGCAGCCGGACTAGCGGGGGGGCGAGGCAAGAGACCCAGTACTTC

size: NA
V: TRBV18
D: NA
J: TRBJ1-1
length: 14
CDR3: CASLKLPRRSEAFF
DNA: TGTGCCAGCTTAAAATTACCGCGTCGGTCCGAAGCTTTCTTT

size: NA
V: TRBV5-1
D: TRBD1
J: TRBJ1-5
length: 13
CDR3: CASSLRGHQPQHF
DNA: TGCGCCAGCAGCTTGAGGGGGCATCAGCCCCAGCATTTT

size: NA
V: TRBV7-6
D: TRBD2
J: TRBJ2-2
length: 16
CDR3: CASSSGLAANTGELFF
DNA: TGTGCCAGCAGCTCCGGACTAGCGGCGAACACCGGGGAGCTGTTTTTT

size: once
V: TRBV10-3
D: NA
J: TRBJ1-2
length: 20
CDR3: CAISDFISGGGPGDGYGYTF
DNA: TGTGCCATCAGTGATTTTATTTCGGGCGGAGGCCCCGGGGATGGCTATGGCTACACCTTC

size: NA
V: TRBV28
D: NA
J: TRBJ1-6
length: 15
CDR3: CASSAYLSYNSPLHF
DNA: TGTGCCAGCAGCGCCTACCTCTCCTATAATTCACCCCTCCACTTT

size: NA
V: TRBV28
D: TRBD2
J: TRBJ2-3
length: 16
CDR3: CASSPASGGNTDTQYF
DNA: TGTGCCAGCAGCCCAGCCTCGGGGGGAAACACAGATACGCAGTATTTT

size: NA
V: TRBV15
D: TRBD1
J: TRBJ1-4
length: 16
CDR3: CATSTTDRVLNEKLFF
DNA: TGTGCCACCAGCACCACGGACAGGGTCCTTAATGAAAAACTGTTTTTT

size: NA
V: TRBV30
D: TRBD1
J: TRBJ1-6
length: 13
CDR3: CAWRGQGNSPLHF
DNA: TGTGCCTGGAGGGGACAGGGGAATTCACCCCTCCACTTT

size: NA
V: TRBV5-8
D: TRBD1
J: TRBJ1-5
length: 14
CDR3: CASSATGGRQPQHF
DNA: TGTGCCAGCAGCGCGACAGGGGGGCGGCAGCCCCAGCATTTT

size: NA
V: TRBV7-8
D: TRBD1
J: TRBJ2-5
length: 12
CDR3: CASSPRTGHQYF
DNA: TGTGCCAGCAGCCCCCGGACAGGCCATCAGTACTTC

size: NA
V: TRBV5-4
D: NA
J: TRBJ2-2
length: 16
CDR3: CASSFLSGKGAGELFF
DNA: TGTGCCAGCAGCTTCTTATCGGGGAAGGGGGCCGGGGAGCTGTTTTTT

size: NA
V: TRBV5-1
D: NA
J: TRBJ2-7
length: 16
CDR3: CASSWNRDTRSYEQYF
DNA: TGCGCCAGCAGCTGGAATAGGGACACGAGGTCCTACGAGCAGTACTTC

size: once
V: TRBV5-4
D: TRBD1
J: TRBJ1-2
length: 16
CDR3: CASSLWETGGPFGYTF
DNA: TGTGCCAGCAGCCTCTGGGAAACAGGGGGCCCTTTTGGCTACACCTTC

size: NA
V: TRBV2
D: NA
J: TRBJ2-7
length: 15
CDR3: CASSLYAGTTYEQYF
DNA: TGTGCCAGCAGTCTCTACGCCGGGACAACGTACGAGCAGTACTTC

size: NA
V: TRBV5-4
D: NA
J: TRBJ1-4
length: 14
CDR3: CASSLGQFNEKLFF
DNA: TGTGCCAGCAGCTTGGGACAGTTCAATGAAAAACTGTTTTTT

size: NA
V: TRBV21-1
D: NA
J: TRBJ1-1
length: 15
CDR3: CASSRTGTGNTEAFF
DNA: TGTGCCAGCAGCAGAACCGGGACAGGGAACACTGAAGCTTTCTTT

size: once
V: TRBV19
D: TRBD1
J: TRBJ1-4
length: 12
CDR3: CATTGATEKLFF
DNA: TGTGCCACTACAGGGGCAACTGAAAAACTGTTTTTT

size: once
V: TRBV19
D: TRBD2
J: TRBJ2-5
length: 16
CDR3: CASSMKASGGKETQYF
DNA: TGTGCCAGTAGTATGAAGGCTAGCGGGGGGAAAGAGACCCAGTACTTC

size: NA
V: TRBV19
D: NA
J: TRBJ1-5
length: 14
CDR3: CASIGSVGHQPQHF
DNA: TGTGCCAGTATAGGGTCCGTGGGGCATCAGCCCCAGCATTTT

size: NA
V: TRBV4-2
D: TRBD2
J: TRBJ2-6
length: 20
CDR3: CASSPSFGGAGFTGANVLTF
DNA: TGTGCCAGCAGCCCCAGCTTCGGGGGGGCCGGTTTCACTGGGGCCAACGTCCTGACTTTC

size: NA
V: TRBV13
D: TRBD1
J: TRBJ1-2
length: 18
CDR3: CASSLGLTGEGGDYGYTF
DNA: TGTGCCAGCAGCTTAGGCTTGACAGGGGAGGGCGGAGACTATGGCTACACCTTC

size: NA
V: TRBV6-5
D: NA
J: TRBJ1-2
length: 13
CDR3: CASSLDRNYGYTF
DNA: TGTGCCAGCAGTTTGGACAGAAACTATGGCTACACCTTC

size: NA
V: TRBV30
D: TRBD2
J: TRBJ2-2
length: 17
CDR3: CAWRVHPSGGNTGELFF
DNA: TGTGCCTGGAGAGTTCATCCGTCGGGGGGGAACACCGGGGAGCTGTTTTTT

size: NA
V: TRBV5-5
D: TRBD1
J: TRBJ1-6
length: 15
CDR3: CASSTRDSHNSPLHF
DNA: TGTGCCAGCAGCACCCGGGACAGCCATAATTCACCCCTCCACTTT

size: NA
V: TRBV2
D: NA
J: TRBJ2-1
length: 15
CDR3: CASSFGGGAVNEQFF
DNA: TGTGCCAGTTCCTTCGGAGGGGGGGCCGTGAATGAGCAGTTCTTC

size: NA
V: TRBV18
D: NA
J: TRBJ1-1
length: 13
CDR3: CASSPGPGDEAFF
DNA: TGTGCCAGCTCACCCGGGCCGGGAGATGAAGCTTTCTTT

size: NA
V: TRBV27
D: NA
J: TRBJ2-2
length: 16
CDR3: CASSPFGGTNTGELFF
DNA: TGTGCCAGCAGTCCTTTTGGGGGCACGAACACCGGGGAGCTGTTTTTT

size: NA
V: TRBV2
D: TRBD2
J: TRBJ2-7
length: 15
CDR3: CASTLMGTSSSEQYF
DNA: TGTGCCAGCACTCTAATGGGGACTAGCTCGTCAGAGCAGTACTTC

size: NA
V: TRBV4-1
D: TRBD2
J: TRBJ2-7
length: 16
CDR3: CASSPGLAGGRYEQYF
DNA: TGCGCCAGCAGCCCGGGACTAGCGGGGGGGCGGTACGAGCAGTACTTC

size: NA
V: TRBV5-4
D: TRBD2
J: TRBJ2-3
length: 15
CDR3: CASSLAVGEGDTQYF
DNA: TGTGCCAGCAGCTTGGCTGTGGGGGAGGGAGATACGCAGTATTTT

size: NA
V: TRBV29-1
D: TRBD1
J: TRBJ1-2
length: 14
CDR3: CSVVVQGAHRGYTF
DNA: TGCAGCGTTGTGGTGCAGGGGGCCCACCGGGGCTACACCTTC

size: few
V: TRBV14
D: TRBD1
J: TRBJ1-3
length: 18
CDR3: CASSHSPDRVKTGNTIYF
DNA: TGTGCCAGCAGCCATTCTCCCGACAGGGTGAAGACTGGAAACACCATATATTTT

size: NA
V: TRBV6-5
D: TRBD1
J: TRBJ2-1
length: 15
CDR3: CASRSTLTGGNEQFF
DNA: TGTGCCAGCAGATCAACCCTGACAGGGGGCAATGAGCAGTTCTTC

size: NA
V: TRBV29-1
D: TRBD1
J: TRBJ1-4
length: 15
CDR3: CSVSTSTGAGEKLFF
DNA: TGCAGCGTATCAACATCGACAGGGGCGGGGGAAAAACTGTTTTTT

size: NA
V: TRBV7-9
D: NA
J: TRBJ1-1
length: 13
CDR3: CAGRSEMNTEAFF
DNA: TGTGCCGGAAGGTCGGAGATGAACACTGAAGCTTTCTTT

size: NA
V: TRBV7-2
D: NA
J: TRBJ1-5
length: 15
CDR3: CASSSQGQGQGPQHF
DNA: TGTGCCAGCAGCTCCCAAGGGCAGGGACAAGGGCCCCAGCATTTT

size: once
V: TRBV7-9
D: TRBD1
J: TRBJ2-1
length: 17
CDR3: CASSLGKQGAFVNEQFF
DNA: TGTGCCAGCAGCTTAGGGAAACAGGGGGCCTTCGTCAATGAGCAGTTCTTC

size: few
V: TRBV6-5
D: TRBD2
J: TRBJ2-3
length: 15
CDR3: CASRAGTTDEDTQYF
DNA: TGTGCCAGCAGGGCCGGGACTACTGATGAAGATACGCAGTATTTT

size: NA
V: TRBV6-5
D: NA
J: TRBJ2-1
length: 13
CDR3: CASILRSGNEQFF
DNA: TGTGCCAGCATCCTACGTAGCGGTAATGAGCAGTTCTTC

size: NA
V: TRBV19
D: TRBD1
J: TRBJ2-7
length: 13
CDR3: CASSTGNSYEQYF
DNA: TGTGCCAGCTCGACAGGGAACTCCTACGAGCAGTACTTC

size: once
V: TRBV9
D: TRBD2
J: TRBJ2-3
length: 17
CDR3: CASSVDPSGGARDTQYF
DNA: TGTGCCAGCAGCGTAGATCCTAGCGGGGGGGCCAGGGATACGCAGTATTTT

size: NA
V: TRBV28
D: TRBD2
J: TRBJ2-1
length: 16
CDR3: CASSTSGARSYNEQFF
DNA: TGTGCCAGCAGTACTAGCGGGGCTCGCTCCTACAATGAGCAGTTCTTC

size: NA
V: TRBV11-1
D: NA
J: TRBJ2-1
length: 16
CDR3: CASSYRQSSSYNEQFF
DNA: TGTGCCAGCAGCTACCGACAGTCGAGCTCCTACAATGAGCAGTTCTTC

size: NA
V: TRBV6-5
D: NA
J: TRBJ2-7
length: 15
CDR3: CASSRHETDPYEQYF
DNA: TGTGCCAGCAGCCGACACGAGACAGATCCCTACGAGCAGTACTTC

size: NA
V: TRBV29-1
D: NA
J: TRBJ2-5
length: 15
CDR3: CSVDAGAGRGETQYF
DNA: TGCAGCGTTGATGCAGGGGCGGGGAGGGGGGAGACCCAGTACTTC

size: NA
V: TRBV5-1
D: TRBD2
J: TRBJ2-2
length: 19
CDR3: CASSRLPGLAGGNTGELFF
DNA: TGCGCCAGCAGTCGGTTACCGGGACTAGCGGGGGGTAACACCGGGGAGCTGTTTTTT

size: NA
V: TRBV15
D: TRBD1
J: TRBJ2-2
length: 16
CDR3: CATSRDPQGVEGELFF
DNA: TGTGCCACCAGCAGAGATCCACAGGGGGTGGAAGGGGAGCTGTTTTTT

size: NA
V: TRBV7-9
D: NA
J: TRBJ1-1
length: 16
CDR3: CASSFRQVKLGTEAFF
DNA: TGTGCCAGCAGCTTCCGACAGGTCAAATTGGGGACTGAAGCTTTCTTT

size: NA
V: TRBV9
D: NA
J: TRBJ2-2
length: 12
CDR3: CASSVRTGELFF
DNA: TGTGCCAGCAGCGTTCGCACCGGGGAGCTGTTTTTT

size: NA
V: TRBV30
D: NA
J: TRBJ1-2
length: 13
CDR3: CAWTEYREGGYTF
DNA: TGTGCCTGGACCGAGTACAGGGAGGGTGGCTACACCTTC

size: NA
V: TRBV15
D: TRBD1
J: TRBJ2-7
length: 14
CDR3: CATSRVQGQYEQYF
DNA: TGTGCCACCAGCAGAGTACAGGGGCAGTACGAGCAGTACTTC

size: NA
V: TRBV7-3
D: NA
J: TRBJ1-2
length: 13
CDR3: CASSFTRRDGYTF
DNA: TGTGCCAGCAGCTTCACCCGGCGGGATGGCTACACCTTC

size: NA
V: TRBV6-1
D: NA
J: TRBJ1-2
length: 17
CDR3: CASSEVSGTGQTYGYTF
DNA: TGTGCCAGCAGTGAAGTGTCCGGGACTGGACAAACCTATGGCTACACCTTC

size: NA
V: TRBV28
D: NA
J: TRBJ2-5
length: 15
CDR3: CASSLGAQGQETQYF
DNA: TGTGCCAGCAGTTTAGGGGCACAGGGCCAAGAGACCCAGTACTTC